The rows below give T cell receptor beta chains drawn from one sample of a study of CD8 T cells in ankylosing spondylitis. TCRdb reanalysed the 5' RACE reads using MiXCR and keeps one entry per CDR3 protein. This repertoire shows 500,000 to 650,000 distinct CDR3 sequences, about 5.7% found once; its top ten account for approximately 4%. The specimen sequenced was blood, either unsorted or a sorted T cell fraction (not recorded which). The receptors were sampled from a male donor with ankylosing spondylitis. Both conserved end residues are part of each CDR3. The D gene is left open where the match is weak. The size field is filled for only some rows; it gives once, few, many or a size class.

j_call clone_size v_call d_call cdr3_aa cdr3_nt
TRBJ2-7 many TRBV7-2 TRBD2 CASSLVRLAGVIEQYF TGTGCCAGCAGCTTAGTGCGGCTAGCGGGAGTAATCGAGCAGTACTTC
TRBJ2-2 many TRBV11-2 TRBD1 CASSFFPPGQGLVKAGELFF TGTGCCAGCAGCTTTTTCCCTCCGGGACAGGGTCTCGTTAAGGCCGGGGAGCTGTTTTTT
TRBJ2-5 many TRBV27 TRBD2 CASSLTSGPQETQYF TGTGCCAGCAGTTTAACTAGCGGGCCACAAGAGACCCAGTACTTC
TRBJ2-3 many TRBV15 TRBD2 CATSGGRSGGVRTDTQYF TGTGCCACCAGCGGTGGGCGGAGCGGGGGGGTCCGGACAGATACGCAGTATTTT
TRBJ2-7 many TRBV7-2 . CASTLGDFIYEQYF TGTGCCAGCACCCTTGGGGATTTTATTTACGAGCAGTACTTC
TRBJ2-5 many TRBV20-1 . CSAREGLIQETQYF TGCAGTGCTAGAGAAGGACTTATACAAGAGACCCAGTACTTC
TRBJ2-2 many TRBV4-2 TRBD2 CASSHALADNTGELFF TGTGCCAGCAGCCATGCACTAGCGGATAACACCGGGGAGCTGTTTTTT
TRBJ1-2 many TRBV12-3/TRBV12-4 . CASSFRTSGYTF TGTGCCAGCAGCTTCCGAACTTCCGGCTACACCTTC
TRBJ1-4 many TRBV5-1 . CASSLDTNEKLFF TGCGCCAGCAGCTTAGACACTAATGAAAAACTGTTTTTT
TRBJ2-7 many TRBV9 . CASSVAPGLQAYEQYF TGTGCCAGCAGCGTAGCCCCCGGGTTACAGGCCTACGAGCAGTACTTC
TRBJ2-7 many TRBV4-3 . CASSQVGGSDEQYF TGCGCCAGCAGCCAAGTTGGTGGGAGCGACGAGCAGTACTTC
TRBJ2-4 . TRBV7-8 TRBD2 CASSPGTSGTRNIQYF TGTGCCAGCAGCCCGGGGACTAGCGGGACTCGGAACATTCAGTACTTC
TRBJ2-3 many TRBV28 . CASIGEGRISDTQYF TGTGCCAGCATAGGAGAGGGAAGGATCTCAGATACGCAGTATTTT
TRBJ2-7 few TRBV10-3 . CAISREEGGEQYF TGTGCCATCAGCAGGGAAGAGGGTGGGGAGCAGTACTTC
TRBJ1-5 . TRBV2 . CASSEGLEGNQPQHF TGTGCCAGCAGTGAAGGACTGGAGGGCAATCAGCCCCAGCATTTT
TRBJ1-6 many TRBV28 TRBD1 CASSSPDRGRSPLHF TGTGCCAGCAGTTCCCCGGACAGGGGCCGTTCACCCCTCCACTTT
TRBJ1-5 many TRBV20-1 . CSARVGTDSNQPQHF TGCAGTGCTAGAGTAGGGACCGATAGCAATCAGCCCCAGCATTTT
TRBJ1-6 many TRBV20-1 . CSARAIRSPLHF TGCAGTGCTAGAGCTATACGCTCACCCCTCCACTTT
TRBJ1-1 many TRBV4-1 . CASSQEWGLRNTEAFF TGCGCCAGCAGCCAAGAGTGGGGCCTTCGGAACACTGAAGCTTTCTTT
TRBJ2-7 many TRBV20-1 . CSARNRDRRTPSSSYEQYF TGCAGTGCTAGAAATAGGGACCGACGAACCCCCTCTAGCTCCTACGAGCAGTACTTC